This T cell receptor beta chain was captured by sequencing in a study of cytomegalovirus exposure and HLA in healthy donors. Overall study context: The 500 to 850 first-cohort repertoires and the 110 or so validation repertoires shared the same platform, a later analysis reported.

To note about this clone: The antigen is unknown.

Assay used: immunoSEQ multiplex PCR; TCRdb lists only in-frame clones, some missing. The data show over 100,000 clones, around nine tenths seen once. This CDR3 comprises 15 residues. CDR1 and CDR2 from the germline V gene are SGHTA and FQGNSA. The ends were cut back, 4 bases at V and 1 base at J, with 11 bases in the middle. Study-level results: Later, an analysis found that TCR clusters from the first cohort tended to co-occur in the roughly 110 validation repertoires. Despite most TCR sequences being rare, some public TCRs occurred in many donors.

Separate from the 666-subject first cohort, the roughly 120-subject validation cohort was the one that the donors belonged to. The genes are TRBV7-2 and TRBJ1-3; D unclear. This receptor was identified in a woman aged 18-29 years in good health and CMV-seronegative. Sequenced input: PBMCs. CDR3 loop: CASSSMPASGNTIYF. The CDR3 nucleotides read TGTGCCAGCAGCTCCATGCCTGCGTCTGGAAACACCATATATTTT. Drawing the rest from reference TRBV7-2 and TRBJ1-3, the complete variable domain is GAGVSQSPSNKVTEKGKDVELRCDPISGHTALYWYRQSLGQGLEFLIYFQGNSAPDKSGLPSDRFSAERTGGSVSTLTIQRTQQEDSAVYLCASSSMPASGNTIYFGEGSWLTVV.